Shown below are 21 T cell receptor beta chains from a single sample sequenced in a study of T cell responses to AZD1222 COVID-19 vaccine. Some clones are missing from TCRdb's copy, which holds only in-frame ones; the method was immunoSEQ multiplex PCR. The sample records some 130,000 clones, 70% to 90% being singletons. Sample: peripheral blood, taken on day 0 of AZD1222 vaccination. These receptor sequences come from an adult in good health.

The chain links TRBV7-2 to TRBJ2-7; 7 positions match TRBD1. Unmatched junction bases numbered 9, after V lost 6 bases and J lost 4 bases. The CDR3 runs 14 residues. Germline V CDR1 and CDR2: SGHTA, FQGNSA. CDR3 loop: CASRLDRSTYEQYF. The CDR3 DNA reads TGTGCCAGCAGACTGGACAGGAGCACATACGAGCAGTACTTC. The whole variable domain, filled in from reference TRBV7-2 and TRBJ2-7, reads GAGVSQSPSNKVTEKGKDVELRCDPISGHTALYWYRQSLGQGLEFLIYFQGNSAPDKSGLPSDRFSAERTGGSVSTLTIQRTQQEDSAVYLCASRLDRSTYEQYFGPGTRLTVT.

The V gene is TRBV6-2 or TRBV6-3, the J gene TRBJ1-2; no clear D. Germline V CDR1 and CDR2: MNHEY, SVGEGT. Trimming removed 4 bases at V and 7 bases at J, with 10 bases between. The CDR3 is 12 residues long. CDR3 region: CASSSGSRGYTF. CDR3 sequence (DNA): TGTGCCAGCAGTTCGGGGAGTCGTGGCTACACCTTC.

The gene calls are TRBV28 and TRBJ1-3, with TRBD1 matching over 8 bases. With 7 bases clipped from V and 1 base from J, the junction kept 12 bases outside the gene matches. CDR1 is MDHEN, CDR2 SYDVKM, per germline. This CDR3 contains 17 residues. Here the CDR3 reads CASTPLTGVLSGNTIYF. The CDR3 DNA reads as TGTGCCAGCACCCCCCTGACAGGGGTTTTATCTGGAAACACCATATATTTT.

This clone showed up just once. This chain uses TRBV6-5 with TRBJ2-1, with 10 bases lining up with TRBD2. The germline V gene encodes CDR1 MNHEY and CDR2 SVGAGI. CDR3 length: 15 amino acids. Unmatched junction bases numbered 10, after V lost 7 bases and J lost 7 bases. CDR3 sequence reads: CASTSLAGGRNEQFF. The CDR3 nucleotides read TGTGCCAGCACTTCTTTAGCGGGGGGCCGGAATGAGCAGTTCTTC.

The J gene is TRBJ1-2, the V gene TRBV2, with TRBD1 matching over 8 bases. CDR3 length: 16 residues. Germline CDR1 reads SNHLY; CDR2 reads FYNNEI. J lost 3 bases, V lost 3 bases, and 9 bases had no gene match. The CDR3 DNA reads TGTGCCAGCAGTGATCCCCGTCGGACAGGGCACTATGGCTACACCTTC. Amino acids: CASSDPRRTGHYGYTF.

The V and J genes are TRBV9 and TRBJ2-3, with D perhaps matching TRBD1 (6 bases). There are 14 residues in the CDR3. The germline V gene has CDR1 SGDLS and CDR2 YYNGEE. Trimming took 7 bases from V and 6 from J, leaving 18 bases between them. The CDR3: CASGKTGEMDTQYF. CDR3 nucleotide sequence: TGTGCCAGCGGCAAGACAGGAGAAATGGATACGCAGTATTTT. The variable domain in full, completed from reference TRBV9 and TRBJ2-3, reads DSGVTQTPKHLITATGQRVTLRCSPRSGDLSVYWYQQSLDQGLQFLIQYYNGEERAKGNILERFSAQQFPDLHSELNLSSLELGDSALYFCASGKTGEMDTQYFGPGTRLTVL.

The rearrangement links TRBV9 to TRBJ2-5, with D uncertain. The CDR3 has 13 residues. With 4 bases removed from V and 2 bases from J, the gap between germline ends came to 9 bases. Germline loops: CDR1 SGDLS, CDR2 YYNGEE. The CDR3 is CASSSWEQETQYF. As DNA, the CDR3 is TGTGCCAGCAGCTCCTGGGAACAAGAGACCCAGTACTTC.

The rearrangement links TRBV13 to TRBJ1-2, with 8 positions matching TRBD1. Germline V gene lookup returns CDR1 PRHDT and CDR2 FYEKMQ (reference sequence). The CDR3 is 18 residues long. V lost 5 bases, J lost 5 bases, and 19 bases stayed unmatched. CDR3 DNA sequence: TGTGCCAGCAGCCCCGAAGGAGTGGGGTCAGGGGGCTCTTATGGCTACACCTTC. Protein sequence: CASSPEGVGSGGSYGYTF. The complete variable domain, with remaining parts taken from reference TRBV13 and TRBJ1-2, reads AAGVIQSPRHLIKEKRETATLKCYPIPRHDTVYWYQQGPGQDPQFLISFYEKMQSDKGSIPDRFSAQQFSDYHSELNMSSLELGDSALYFCASSPEGVGSGGSYGYTFGSGTRLTVV.

The chain's CDR3 is CASSTSGVRAEEQYF. The CDR3 region has the DNA TGTGCCAGCAGCACCAGCGGCGTCAGGGCCGAGGAGCAGTACTTC. The chain recombines TRBV7-2 with TRBJ2-7, with D tentatively TRBD1 or TRBD2 (5 bases each). Germline-derived CDR1 and CDR2 are SGHTA and FQGNSA. The CDR3 has 15 amino acids. Trimming pared 5 bases from V and 7 bases from J, leaving 21 bases between.

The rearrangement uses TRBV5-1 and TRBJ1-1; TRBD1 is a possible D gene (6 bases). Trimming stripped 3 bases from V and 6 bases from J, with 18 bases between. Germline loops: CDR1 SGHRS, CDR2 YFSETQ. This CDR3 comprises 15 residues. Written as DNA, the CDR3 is TGCGCCAGCAGCTCCGCTACCCGACAGGAACCTGAAGCTTTCTTT. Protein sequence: CASSSATRQEPEAFF.

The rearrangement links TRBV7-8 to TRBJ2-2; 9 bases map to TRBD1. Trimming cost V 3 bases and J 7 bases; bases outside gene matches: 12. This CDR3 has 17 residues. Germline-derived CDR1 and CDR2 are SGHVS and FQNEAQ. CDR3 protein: CASSFRDPGQGNGELFF. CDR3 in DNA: TGTGCCAGCAGCTTTCGGGACCCTGGACAGGGGAACGGGGAGCTGTTTTTT.

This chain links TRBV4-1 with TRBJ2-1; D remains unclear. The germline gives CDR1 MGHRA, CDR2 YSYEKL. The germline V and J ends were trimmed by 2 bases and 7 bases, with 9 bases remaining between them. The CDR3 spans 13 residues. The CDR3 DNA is TGCGCCAGCAGCCAATGGGAAGGGAATGAGCAGTTCTTC. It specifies CASSQWEGNEQFF.

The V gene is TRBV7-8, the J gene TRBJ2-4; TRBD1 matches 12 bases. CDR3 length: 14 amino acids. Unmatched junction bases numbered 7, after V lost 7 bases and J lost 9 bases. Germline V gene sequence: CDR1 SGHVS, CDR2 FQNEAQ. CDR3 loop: CASTPGQGAGIQYF. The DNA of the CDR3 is TGTGCCAGCACCCCGGGACAGGGGGCCGGCATTCAGTACTTC. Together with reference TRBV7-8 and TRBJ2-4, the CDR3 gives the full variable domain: GAGVSQSPRYKVAKRGQDVALRCDPISGHVSLFWYQQALGQGPEFLTYFQNEAQLDKSGLPSDRFFAERPEGSVSTLKIQRTQQEDSAVYLCASTPGQGAGIQYFGAGTRLSVL.

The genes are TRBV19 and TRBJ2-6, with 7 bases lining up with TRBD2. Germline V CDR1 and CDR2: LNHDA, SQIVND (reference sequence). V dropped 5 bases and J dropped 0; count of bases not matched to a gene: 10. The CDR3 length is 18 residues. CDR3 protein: CASSSRGAGYSGANVLTF. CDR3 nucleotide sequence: TGTGCCAGTAGTTCCCGAGGAGCGGGGTACTCTGGGGCCAACGTCCTGACTTTC. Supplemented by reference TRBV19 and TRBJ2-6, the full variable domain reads DGGITQSPKYLFRKEGQNVTLSCEQNLNHDAMYWYRQDPGQGLRLIYYSQIVNDFQKGDIAEGYSVSREKKESFPLTVTSAQKNPTAFYLCASSSRGAGYSGANVLTFGAGSRLTVL.

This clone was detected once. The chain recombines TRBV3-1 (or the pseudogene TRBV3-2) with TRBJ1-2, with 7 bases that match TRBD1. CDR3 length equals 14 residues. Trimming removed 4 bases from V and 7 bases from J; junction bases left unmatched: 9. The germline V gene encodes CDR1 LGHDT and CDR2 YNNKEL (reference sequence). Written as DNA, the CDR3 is TGTGCCAGCAGCCCCGCAGGGGGTGGGGGTGGCTACACCTTC. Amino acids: CASSPAGGGGGYTF.

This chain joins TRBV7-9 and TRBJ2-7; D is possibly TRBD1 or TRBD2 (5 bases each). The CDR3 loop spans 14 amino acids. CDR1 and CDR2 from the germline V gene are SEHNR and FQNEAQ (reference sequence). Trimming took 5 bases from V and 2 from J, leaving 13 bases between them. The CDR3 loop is CASSVWDPAYEQYF. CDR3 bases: TGTGCCAGCAGCGTCTGGGACCCCGCCTACGAGCAGTACTTC.

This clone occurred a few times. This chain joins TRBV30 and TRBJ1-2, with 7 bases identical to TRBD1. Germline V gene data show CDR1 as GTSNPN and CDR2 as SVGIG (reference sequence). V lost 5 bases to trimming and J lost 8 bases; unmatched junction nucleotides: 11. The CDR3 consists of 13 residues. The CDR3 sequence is CAWQNRGFGGYTF. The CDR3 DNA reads TGTGCCTGGCAAAACAGGGGATTCGGAGGCTACACCTTC.

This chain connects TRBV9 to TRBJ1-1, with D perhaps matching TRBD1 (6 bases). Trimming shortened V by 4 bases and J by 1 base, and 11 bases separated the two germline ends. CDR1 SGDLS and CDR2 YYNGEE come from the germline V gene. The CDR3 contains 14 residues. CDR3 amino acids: CASSPEGGNTEAFF. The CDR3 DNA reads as TGTGCCAGCAGCCCAGAGGGGGGGAACACTGAAGCTTTCTTT.

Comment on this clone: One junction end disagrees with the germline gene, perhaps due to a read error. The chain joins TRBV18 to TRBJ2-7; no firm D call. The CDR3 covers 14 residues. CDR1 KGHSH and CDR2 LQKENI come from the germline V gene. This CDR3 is CANSPPYTSYEQYF. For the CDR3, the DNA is TGTGCCAACTCACCACCGTACACCTCATACGAGCAGTACTTC.

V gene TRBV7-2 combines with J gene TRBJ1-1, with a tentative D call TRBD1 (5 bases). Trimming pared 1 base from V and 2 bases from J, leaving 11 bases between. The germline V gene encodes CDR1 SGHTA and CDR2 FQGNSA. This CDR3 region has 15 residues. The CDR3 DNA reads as TGTGCCAGCAGCTTAGTTTTTGGGGCCAACACTGAAGCTTTCTTT. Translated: CASSLVFGANTEAFF.

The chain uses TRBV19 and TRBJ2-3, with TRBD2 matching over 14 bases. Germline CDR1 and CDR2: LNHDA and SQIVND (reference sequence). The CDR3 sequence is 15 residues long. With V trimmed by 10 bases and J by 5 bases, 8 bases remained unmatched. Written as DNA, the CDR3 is TGTGCCACCGAATCGACTAGCGGGGGGGGAGATACGCAGTATTTT. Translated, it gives CATESTSGGGDTQYF.